Listed here are 24 T cell receptor beta chains from one sample, sequenced in a study of cytomegalovirus exposure and HLA in healthy donors. Primers for the PCR totalled 60 Vbeta and 13 Jbeta. This table comes from immunoSEQ multiplex PCR, and its TCRdb copy is limited to in-frame clones, with some not included. The sample has about 64,000 clones, over 75% seen once; the top ten hold approximately 5.4%. The sample comprised PBMCs. Receptors were obtained from a male donor in good health and CMV-seropositive.

The V call is TRBV30, the J call TRBJ1-5, with a possible D match to TRBD1 (5 bases). Germline loops: CDR1 GTSNPN, CDR2 SVGIG (reference sequence). The CDR3 totals 15 residues. V was clipped by 2 bases and J by 5 bases, with 16 bases between them. CDR3: CAWSFQRQQYQPQHF. The CDR3 DNA is TGTGCCTGGAGTTTTCAACGACAGCAGTATCAGCCCCAGCATTTT. Full variable domain (outside the CDR3, taken from reference TRBV30 and TRBJ1-5): SQTIHQWPATLVQPVGSPLSLECTVEGTSNPNLYWYRQAAGRGLQLLFYSVGIGQISSEVPQNLSASRPQDRQFILSSKKLLLSDSGFYLCAWSFQRQQYQPQHFGDGTRLSIL.

This clone was seen a single time. The chain is built from TRBV11-3 and TRBJ1-1; 7 positions agree with TRBD1. This CDR3 is 15 amino acids long. V dropped 5 bases and J dropped 3; count of bases not matched to a gene: 9. CDR1 SGHNT and CDR2 YENEEA come from the germline V gene. The CDR3 DNA sequence: TGTGCCAGCAGCATCGGCGGTGACAGGGACACTGAAGCTTTCTTT. It codes for CASSIGGDRDTEAFF. The full variable domain, its missing parts supplied by reference TRBV11-3 and TRBJ1-1, is EAGVVQSPRYKIIEKKQPVAFWCNPISGHNTLYWYLQNLGQGPELLIRYENEEAVDDSQLPKDRFSAERLKGVDSTLKIQPAELGDSAVYLCASSIGGDRDTEAFFGQGTRLTVV.

This chain links TRBV7-3 with TRBJ2-5; D not certain. V gave up 1 base and J gave up 3 bases, with 6 bases separating them. CDR3 length: 13 residues. CDR1 is SGHTA and CDR2 is FQGTGA in the germline V gene. The DNA for the CDR3 is TGTGCCAGCAGCTTAAGCCGGGAAGAGACCCAGTACTTC. Amino acids: CASSLSREETQYF.

The chain uses TRBV4-2 and TRBJ2-1, with 14 positions matching TRBD2. Germline CDR1 and CDR2: LGHNA and YNFKEQ. Trimming cost V 3 bases and J 6 bases; bases outside gene matches: 1. The CDR3 is made up of 15 amino acids. CDR3 coding DNA: TGTGCCAGCAGCCAGACTAGCGGGGGGGCCAATGAGCAGTTCTTC. Translation: CASSQTSGGANEQFF.

This clone was counted a single time. This chain links TRBV6-5 with TRBJ1-1; a possible D gene is TRBD1 (5 bases). The V end lost 0 bases, the J end lost 4 bases, and 9 bases lay between the germline ends. From germline, CDR1 is MNHEY and CDR2 SVGAGI. The CDR3 has 14 residues. Written as DNA, the CDR3 is TGTGCCAGCAGTTACTCCACCGGGGGCACTGAAGCTTTCTTT. It translates to CASSYSTGGTEAFF.

The gene calls are TRBV4-2 and TRBJ2-3, with 12 nucleotides matching TRBD2. The CDR3 loop spans 16 amino acids. The V and J ends lost 0 bases and 6 bases, in that order; junction bases with no gene match: 4. Per the germline V gene, CDR1 is LGHNA and CDR2 is YNFKEQ. The DNA of the CDR3 is TGTGCCAGCAGCCAAGACACTAGCGGGGGGACGGATACGCAGTATTTT. This codes for CASSQDTSGGTDTQYF.

The rearrangement links TRBV5-1 to TRBJ1-4; 9 bases line up with TRBD1. There are 15 residues in the CDR3. CDR1 is SGHRS and CDR2 is YFSETQ in the germline V gene. V was pared by 4 bases and J by 8 bases, with 9 bases of the junction left unmatched. The CDR3 sequence is CASSIRQGGREKLFF. CDR3 bases: TGCGCCAGCAGCATAAGACAGGGGGGACGCGAAAAACTGTTTTTT.

A few counts support this clone. V is TRBV18 and J is TRBJ2-7, with unresolved D. The CDR3 has 13 amino acids. CDR1 and CDR2 from the germline V gene are KGHSH and LQKENI. V gave up 0 bases and J gave up 6 bases, with 9 bases separating them. CDR3 protein: CASSPPKRCEQYF. CDR3 sequence (DNA): TGTGCCAGCTCACCACCGAAGAGGTGCGAGCAGTACTTC.

The CDR3 spells CASSSGQLNQETQYF. The DNA of the CDR3 is TGTGCCAGCAGCTCGGGACAGCTTAACCAAGAGACCCAGTACTTC. This sequence joins TRBV5-4 and TRBJ2-5; 7 nucleotides align to TRBD1. Germline values: CDR1 SGHNT, CDR2 YYREEE (reference sequence). The CDR3 is 15 amino acids. Unmatched junction bases numbered 5, after V lost 3 bases and J lost 0 bases.

The chain links TRBV7-9 to TRBJ1-3; D call uncertain. The CDR3 totals 15 residues. Germline V lookup: CDR1 SEHNR, CDR2 FQNEAQ (reference sequence). Trimming removed 5 bases from V and 3 bases from J, with 14 bases in between. CDR3 sequence reads: CASSLPSSGGNTIYF. For the CDR3, the DNA is TGTGCCAGCAGCCTACCCTCGAGCGGTGGAAACACCATATATTTT. Looking up the rest from reference TRBV7-9 and TRBJ1-3 gives the full variable domain: DTGVSQNPRHKITKRGQNVTFRCDPISEHNRLYWYRQTLGQGPEFLTYFQNEAQLEKSRLLSDRFSAERPKGSFSTLEIQRTEQGDSAMYLCASSLPSSGGNTIYFGEGSWLTVV.

J is TRBJ2-3 and V is TRBV5-1; 8 bases match TRBD1. The CDR3 runs to 14 residues. Germline assignment: CDR1 SGHRS and CDR2 YFSETQ. The V gene end was trimmed by 4 bases and the J gene end by 1 base; junction bases not matched to a gene: 2. Here the CDR3 DNA reads TGCGCCAGCAGCCCGACAGGGGGCACAGATACGCAGTATTTT. It is translated as CASSPTGGTDTQYF.

The chain couples TRBV5-1 to TRBJ2-1; D may be TRBD2 (5 bases). The CDR3 totals 16 residues. The germline CDR1 and CDR2 sequences are SGHRS and YFSETQ. V lost 0 bases and J lost 8, with 18 bases in between. CDR3 sequence: CASSLDGGNRFDEQFF. The CDR3 nucleotides read TGCGCCAGCAGCTTGGACGGAGGCAATCGGTTCGATGAGCAGTTCTTC.

This chain links TRBV4-1 with TRBJ2-6; 9 bases map to TRBD1. Germline-derived CDR1 and CDR2 are MGHRA and YSYEKL. The junction had 14 bases not matched to a gene; V was cut back by 2 bases and J by 3 bases. This CDR3 region has 20 residues. The CDR3 is CASSQPNAGTGIFGANVLTF. The CDR3 DNA reads as TGCGCCAGCAGCCAACCTAATGCCGGGACAGGGATTTTTGGGGCCAACGTCCTGACTTTC.

This rearrangement joins TRBV9 to TRBJ2-1, with TRBD1 matching over 9 bases. The CDR3 totals 18 residues. Germline V gene sequence: CDR1 SGDLS, CDR2 YYNGEE. The V segment lost 3 bases and the J segment 0 bases; nucleotides outside the gene matches: 10. CDR3 nucleotide sequence: TGTGCCAGCAGCGATCGGGGGACAGGGACAAGCTCCTACAATGAGCAGTTCTTC. Encoded protein: CASSDRGTGTSSYNEQFF.

The J gene is TRBJ2-3, the V gene TRBV4-3; 8 bases agree with TRBD1. This CDR3 comprises 15 residues. V was clipped by 2 bases and J by 3 bases; unmatched bases: 4. Germline CDR1 LGHNA, CDR2 YSLEER. The DNA for the CDR3 is TGCGCCAGCAGCCAAAGACAGGGGAAGACAGATACGCAGTATTTT. It codes for CASSQRQGKTDTQYF.

This clone was seen a handful of times. The chain has TRBV4-3 and TRBJ1-1; 7 nucleotides align to TRBD1. CDR3 length: 14 residues. V was clipped by 6 bases and J by 5 bases; unmatched bases: 9. Germline CDR1 and CDR2: LGHNA and YSLEER. The CDR3 protein is CASRHTGERTEAFF. As DNA, the CDR3 is TGCGCCAGCAGGCATACAGGGGAAAGGACTGAAGCTTTCTTT.

V is TRBV4-2 and J is TRBJ1-2; a possible D gene is TRBD1 (6 bases). This CDR3 is built from 15 residues. Germline V gene sequence: CDR1 LGHNA, CDR2 YNFKEQ. Deletions cut 2 bases from V and 5 bases from J, with 15 bases between. CDR3 region: CASSQQTTGGYGYTF. The CDR3 DNA sequence: TGTGCCAGCAGCCAACAAACGACAGGCGGTTATGGCTACACCTTC.

V is TRBV7-2 and J is TRBJ2-7, with D possibly matching TRBD1 (8 bases). CDR3 size: 14 residues. Looked up from germline, CDR1 is SGHTA and CDR2 is FQGNSA. The V and J ends lost 3 bases and 3 bases respectively, with 12 bases between them. CDR3 residues: CASSFYRGGYEQYF. The CDR3 nucleotides read TGTGCCAGCAGCTTTTACAGGGGGGGCTACGAGCAGTACTTC.

The V and J genes are TRBV19 and TRBJ1-5, with no clear D. Per germline, CDR1 LNHDA and CDR2 SQIVND (reference sequence). The CDR3 runs to 13 residues. Trimming cost V 5 bases and J 5 bases, with 10 bases left between them. DNA of the CDR3: TGTGCCAGTAGTGTTCTCATAGATCAGCCCCAGCATTTT. Translation: CASSVLIDQPQHF.

This clone has more than one count but fewer than ten. The chain carries TRBV7-2 and TRBJ1-1; the D gene is possibly TRBD1 (6 bases). This CDR3 comprises 14 residues. V was trimmed by 2 bases and J by 7 bases, leaving 14 bases between them. Germline values: CDR1 SGHTA, CDR2 FQGNSA. DNA for the CDR3: TGTGCCAGCAGCTTAAGAGGGGGTAGGATTGAAGCTTTCTTT. Residues: CASSLRGGRIEAFF.

The rearrangement links TRBV6-5 to TRBJ1-3; D may be TRBD1 (6 bases). Germline CDR1 MNHEY, CDR2 SVGAGI. V lost 6 bases and J 0 bases, leaving 12 bases between the germline ends. This CDR3 contains 15 residues. The CDR3 here is CASSAGATSGNTIYF. The DNA for the CDR3 is TGTGCCAGCAGCGCAGGGGCTACCTCTGGAAACACCATATATTTT.

In its sample, this clone was seen a few times. The chain is built from TRBV6-5 and TRBJ2-3; 8 nucleotides align to TRBD2. The CDR3 has 16 amino acids. V gave up 0 bases and J gave up 6 bases; unmatched junction bases: 8. The germline V gene has CDR1 MNHEY and CDR2 SVGAGI. Here the CDR3 DNA reads TGTGCCAGCAGTTACTCGGCGGGGGGTCTCCAGGATACGCAGTATTTT. Translating it yields CASSYSAGGLQDTQYF.

CDR3 region: CASSAPDVESNYGYTF. As DNA, the CDR3 is TGTGCCAGCAGCGCCCCAGACGTGGAGTCTAACTATGGCTACACCTTC. The chain is built from TRBV9 and TRBJ1-2, with D uncertain. V was cut by 3 bases and J by 0 bases, with 15 bases left in between. Germline V gene data show CDR1 as SGDLS and CDR2 as YYNGEE. CDR3 length: 16 residues. Supplemented by reference TRBV9 and TRBJ1-2, the full variable domain reads DSGVTQTPKHLITATGQRVTLRCSPRSGDLSVYWYQQSLDQGLQFLIQYYNGEERAKGNILERFSAQQFPDLHSELNLSSLELGDSALYFCASSAPDVESNYGYTFGSGTRLTVV.

This clone appeared a few times. The rearrangement uses TRBV6-1 and TRBJ1-6; D is possibly TRBD1 (5 bases). CDR1 is MNHNS and CDR2 is SASEGT in the germline V gene. V gave up 4 bases and J gave up 10 bases, with 14 bases separating them. This CDR3 spans 14 amino acids. CDR3 nucleotide sequence: TGTGCCAGCAGTGTAGAAGGGGTAGGATCACCCCTCCACTTT. This codes for CASSVEGVGSPLHF.